This T cell receptor beta chain comes out of a study of monozygotic twins with inflammatory bowel disease. Regarding the study as a whole: Among T cells, the various subtypes were not distinguishable. Patients received differing immunosuppressive treatments, which may have added variability to their repertoires.

This CDR3 comprises 15 residues. Per germline, CDR1 LGHNA and CDR2 YSLEER. Used for each TCR library was around 3.5 ug of total RNA. Eight separate reactions per sample served to make cDNA. TCRdb re-called the 5' RACE reads; one entry per CDR3 protein, DNA not given. This table holds over 100,000 distinct CDR3 sequences. Regarding this clonotype: What it binds is unknown.

Sequencing input: blood. This rearrangement joins TRBV4-3 to TRBJ2-5; the D call of TRBD1 rests on TCRdb alone, since no DNA is present to check it. This sequence was found in a human donor with ulcerative colitis or Crohn's disease, or a healthy co-twin of an affected twin (not recorded which). CDR3 sequence: CASSQDRQGAKTQYF.